Listed here are 21 T cell receptor beta chains from one sample, sequenced in a study of cytomegalovirus exposure and HLA in healthy donors. Profiled with immunoSEQ multiplex PCR; TCRdb holds only in-frame clones, not every one. The sample lists more than 95,000 clones; approximately 92% were seen once. Sequenced input: PBMCs. These receptor sequences come from a woman aged 18-30 years in good health and CMV-seronegative.

V usage is TRBV21-1 and J usage is TRBJ1-6; the table's TRBD1 call for D was not verified on the DNA. TRBV21-1 is recorded as a pseudogene. This CDR3 is built from 17 residues. CDR3 region: CASSPQGRRFGNSPLHF. DNA of the CDR3: TGTGCCAGCAGCCCACAGGGACGGCGCTTTGGGAATTCACCCCTCCACTTT.

The chain combines TRBV7-9 with TRBJ2-2, with 9 bases fitting TRBD1. V shed 4 bases and J 6 bases; nucleotides not matched to a gene: 3. CDR3 size: 14 residues. Germline lookup yields CDR1 SEHNR and CDR2 FQNEAQ (reference sequence). The CDR3 DNA reads as TGTGCCAGCAGCTCGACAGGGGGAGCCGGGGAGCTGTTTTTT. This sequence encodes CASSSTGGAGELFF.

This sequence joins TRBV27 and TRBJ1-2, with TRBD1 matching 11 bases. The CDR3 is 12 amino acids. V dropped 11 bases and J dropped 8; count of bases not matched to a gene: 7. Germline values: CDR1 MNHEY, CDR2 SMNVEV (reference sequence). The CDR3 loop reads CAGGQGALGYTF. As DNA, the CDR3 is TGTGCCGGAGGACAGGGGGCTTTGGGCTACACCTTC.

The chain employs TRBV15 and TRBJ2-5; a weak D match, TRBD2 (6 bases). Germline lookup yields CDR1 LNHNV and CDR2 YYDKDF (reference sequence). Between the trimmed V and J ends, which lost 5 bases and 5 bases, there was a span of 18 bases. The CDR3 length is 15 residues. In nucleotides, the CDR3 is TGTGCCACCAGCTCCGGGGGAGTGTCTGTTGAGACCCAGTACTTC. This codes for CATSSGGVSVETQYF.

This clone showed up just a few times. V and J are TRBV5-1 and TRBJ1-5; 9 bases fit TRBD1. Germline trimming cut 4 bases from V and 8 bases from J; bases unmatched to any gene: 7. This CDR3 spans 14 amino acids. In germline, CDR1 is SGHRS, CDR2 YFSETQ. CDR3 region: CASSPTGGNEPQHF. DNA for the CDR3: TGCGCCAGCAGCCCGACAGGGGGGAACGAGCCCCAGCATTTT.

V and J are TRBV7-9 and TRBJ2-7, with D perhaps matching TRBD1 (6 bases). Germline V lookup: CDR1 SEHNR, CDR2 FQNEAQ (reference sequence). The CDR3 runs 12 residues. The V gene lost 7 bases and the J gene lost 3 bases, with 10 bases spanning the gap. The CDR3 coding sequence is TGTGCCAGCACAACAGGGAACTACGAGCAGTACTTC. Its protein is CASTTGNYEQYF. Combining the CDR3 with reference TRBV7-9 and TRBJ2-7 gives the whole variable domain DTGVSQNPRHKITKRGQNVTFRCDPISEHNRLYWYRQTLGQGPEFLTYFQNEAQLEKSRLLSDRFSAERPKGSFSTLEIQRTEQGDSAMYLCASTTGNYEQYFGPGTRLTVT.

The rearrangement joins TRBV5-8 to TRBJ2-7, with a tentative D call TRBD2 (5 bases). Looked up from germline, CDR1 is SGHTS and CDR2 is YDEGEE. V lost 5 bases, J lost 4 bases, and 16 bases lay in between. This CDR3 has 14 residues. DNA for the CDR3: TGTGCCAGCAGACGAGGGTTGGCTGGGTACGAGCAGTACTTC. Amino acid sequence: CASRRGLAGYEQYF. The whole variable domain, remainder taken from reference TRBV5-8 and TRBJ2-7, is EAGVTQSPTHLIKTRGQQATLRCSPISGHTSVYWYQQALGLGLQFLLWYDEGEERNRGNFPPRFSGRQFPNYSSELNVNALELEDSALYLCASRRGLAGYEQYFGPGTRLTVT.

This clone was seen repeatedly, ten times or more. The genes are TRBV10-1 and TRBJ2-6; D is undetermined. This CDR3 spans 17 amino acids. The germline V and J ends were trimmed by 2 bases and 2 bases, with 13 bases remaining between them. Germline V CDR1 and CDR2: WNHNN, SYGVQD (reference sequence). The CDR3 region is CASSEAVAAPGANVLTF. CDR3 coding DNA: TGCGCCAGCAGTGAGGCTGTGGCGGCCCCTGGGGCCAACGTCCTGACTTTC.

This clone was found a few times. The V and J genes are TRBV20-1 and TRBJ1-2; D is ambiguous. The CDR3 length is 10 residues. Looked up from germline, CDR1 is DFQATT and CDR2 is SNEGSKA (reference sequence). Trimming took off 2 bases at V and 6 bases at J, with 4 bases between the two ends. The CDR3, as DNA: TGCAGTGCTAGACCCGATGGCTACACCTTC. Its protein product is CSARPDGYTF.

This chain joins TRBV9 and TRBJ2-3, with D possibly matching TRBD2 (6 bases). Germline V gene lookup returns CDR1 SGDLS and CDR2 YYNGEE. V lost 1 base to trimming and J lost 0 bases, with 9 bases between them. The CDR3 sequence is 15 residues long. CDR3 residues: CASSVRGSSTDTQYF. The CDR3 nucleotides are TGTGCCAGCAGCGTACGGGGGAGTAGCACAGATACGCAGTATTTT.

The J gene is TRBJ1-1, the V gene TRBV10-3; D remains ambiguous. Germline assignment: CDR1 ENHRY and CDR2 SYGVKD. The CDR3 sequence is 12 residues long. With 0 bases removed from V and 7 bases from J, the gap between germline ends came to 6 bases. The CDR3 sequence is CAISESGSEAFF. The CDR3 nucleotides are TGTGCCATCAGTGAGTCGGGCAGTGAAGCTTTCTTT.

The chain links TRBV19 to TRBJ2-1; tentatively, D is TRBD2 (6 bases). The CDR3 length is 17 residues. Germline CDR1 LNHDA, CDR2 SQIVND (reference sequence). V was trimmed by 10 bases and J by 10 bases, leaving 32 bases between them. This CDR3 is CATKKVEGTVAVGEQFF. The CDR3 DNA follows: TGTGCCACCAAAAAGGTCGAGGGGACTGTGGCTGTTGGGGAGCAGTTCTTC. Drawing the rest from reference TRBV19 and TRBJ2-1, the complete variable domain is DGGITQSPKYLFRKEGQNVTLSCEQNLNHDAMYWYRQDPGQGLRLIYYSQIVNDFQKGDIAEGYSVSREKKESFPLTVTSAQKNPTAFYLCATKKVEGTVAVGEQFFGPGTRLTVL.

This rearrangement joins TRBV30 to TRBJ1-3, with unresolved D. Germline V lookup: CDR1 GTSNPN, CDR2 SVGIG (reference sequence). V dropped 2 bases and J dropped 9 bases, with 14 bases sitting between them. There are 13 residues in the CDR3. In nucleotides, the CDR3 is TGTGCCTGGAGTCAGTCGGGAGCAAGCACCATATATTTT. It encodes CAWSQSGASTIYF.

The V gene is TRBV5-1, the J gene TRBJ2-5; 10 bases fit TRBD2. V lost 3 bases to trimming and J lost 6 bases; unmatched junction nucleotides: 5. This CDR3 spans 14 amino acids. Germline V gene data show CDR1 as SGHRS and CDR2 as YFSETQ. The chain's CDR3 is CASSSGLAPKTQYF. CDR3 coding DNA: TGCGCCAGCAGCTCGGGACTAGCGCCCAAGACCCAGTACTTC.

This clone has just one count. The rearrangement uses TRBV5-6 and TRBJ2-7; D might be TRBD1 (5 bases). This CDR3 has 13 residues. The germline V and J ends were trimmed by 6 bases and 0 bases, with 10 bases remaining between them. Germline CDR1 SGHDT, CDR2 YYEEEE. CDR3 loop: CASTIGASYEQYV. CDR3 DNA sequence: TGTGCCAGCACCATAGGGGCCTCCTACGAGCAGTACGTC.

The J gene is TRBJ2-5, the V gene TRBV19; weak D call: TRBD2 (5 bases). The germline V gene has CDR1 LNHDA and CDR2 SQIVND (reference sequence). V lost 0 bases, J lost 3 bases, and 5 bases lay in between. CDR3 size: 13 residues. CDR3 loop: CASSIDGEETQYF. CDR3 sequence (DNA): TGTGCCAGTAGTATAGACGGGGAAGAGACCCAGTACTTC.

The rearrangement uses TRBV9 and TRBJ1-1; 10 bases map to TRBD1. Unmatched junction bases numbered 3, after V lost 0 bases and J lost 4 bases. Germline CDR1 is SGDLS and CDR2 is YYNGEE. The CDR3 totals 15 residues. CDR3 DNA: TGTGCCAGCAGCGTAGGACAGGGGGCGCCCACTGAAGCTTTCTTT. Encoded protein: CASSVGQGAPTEAFF.

The V call is TRBV5-5, the J call TRBJ1-6; D call uncertain. Germline CDR1 reads SGHKS; CDR2 reads YYEKEE (reference sequence). There are 13 residues in the CDR3. Trimming pared 1 base from V and 7 bases from J, leaving 6 bases between. CDR3 sequence (DNA): TGTGCCAGCAGCTTGTTCCAGAATTCACCCCTCCACTTT. The encoded protein is CASSLFQNSPLHF.

This chain connects TRBV4-2 to TRBJ2-7; 13 bases are a match to TRBD2. CDR1 is LGHNA and CDR2 is YNFKEQ in the germline V gene. The CDR3 sequence is 16 residues long. The V and J ends lost 1 base and 3 bases, in that order; junction bases with no gene match: 3. The CDR3: CASSQAGTSGIYEQYF. The CDR3 coding sequence is TGTGCCAGCAGCCAAGCTGGGACTAGCGGGATCTACGAGCAGTACTTC.

The chain is built from TRBV19 and TRBJ1-2, with TRBD1 matching 10 bases. Germline V gene lookup returns CDR1 LNHDA and CDR2 SQIVND (reference sequence). V was pared by 6 bases and J by 2 bases, with 12 bases of the junction left unmatched. The length of the CDR3 is 17 residues. CDR3 amino acids: CASSNGTGVGGNYGYTF. The CDR3 DNA reads as TGTGCCAGTAGCAACGGGACAGGGGTAGGGGGCAACTATGGCTACACCTTC.

J is TRBJ1-1 and V is TRBV27, with 11 bases identical to TRBD1. The CDR3 has 14 residues. Germline assignment: CDR1 MNHEY and CDR2 SMNVEV (reference sequence). V lost 0 bases, J lost 13 bases, and 7 bases stayed unmatched. The CDR3 is CASSLSGTGGVGFF. The CDR3 nucleotides are TGTGCCAGCAGTTTATCGGGGACAGGGGGAGTGGGTTTCTTT.